Listed below are T cell receptor beta chains from one sample, sequenced in a study of Graves' ophthalmopathy and Graves' hyperthyroidism. From the multiplex PCR reads, TCRdb called clonotypes with MiXCR, one entry per CDR3 protein. This sample has a few hundred thousand distinct CDR3 sequences, with roughly 15% found just once. Sequenced input: peripheral blood. These receptors all come from an adult woman with stable Graves' hyperthyroidism. The CDR3 runs from the conserved cysteine through the conserved F or W. Each record gives: V gene, J gene, clone size, D gene, CDR3 protein, CDR3 DNA. The D gene is left open where the match is weak. Size tells how often a clone was seen (once, few, many) or the class of an expanded clone, and some rows leave it out.

TRBV12-3/TRBV12-4	TRBJ1-2	.	.	CASSFRGAGYGYTF	TGTGCCAGCAGTTTTAGGGGGGCTGGCTATGGCTACACCTTC
TRBV7-2	TRBJ2-7	.	.	CASSLDRREQYF	TGTGCCAGCAGCTTAGATAGGCGGGAGCAGTACTTC
TRBV19	TRBJ2-5	many	.	CASRDDGETQYF	TGTGCCAGTAGGGACGATGGGGAGACCCAGTACTTC
TRBV13	TRBJ1-2	many	.	CASSSQSLGAYGYTF	TGTGCCAGCAGCTCTCAGTCGTTGGGTGCATATGGCTACACCTTC
TRBV20-1	TRBJ1-2	many	TRBD1	CSAGLPGQVYGYTF	TGCAGTGCGGGGCTTCCGGGACAGGTCTATGGCTACACCTTC
TRBV18	TRBJ2-7	many	.	CASSPRRETYEQYF	TGTGCCAGCTCACCACGGCGGGAAACCTACGAGCAGTACTTC
TRBV2	TRBJ1-6	many	TRBD1	CASSDGQGNSPLHF	TGTGCCAGCAGTGACGGACAGGGGAATTCACCCCTCCACTTT
TRBV12-3/TRBV12-4	TRBJ2-4	many	TRBD1	CASRRTGENIKYF	TGTGCCAGCAGAAGAACAGGGGAAAACATTAAGTACTTC
TRBV28	TRBJ1-5	many	.	CASSFGGVGQPQHF	TGTGCCAGCAGTTTTGGGGGAGTTGGTCAGCCCCAGCATTTT
TRBV29-1	TRBJ2-5	many	.	CSVVRGPQETQYF	TGCAGCGTTGTACGGGGGCCCCAAGAGACCCAGTACTTC
TRBV9	TRBJ2-7	many	.	CASSVDDWNEQYF	TGTGCCAGCAGCGTAGATGATTGGAACGAGCAGTACTTC
TRBV5-1	TRBJ2-7	.	TRBD1	CASSLTGADYEQYF	TGCGCCAGCAGCTTGACAGGGGCGGACTACGAGCAGTACTTC
TRBV4-2	TRBJ2-2	.	TRBD2	CASSQEGLAANTGELFF	TGTGCCAGCAGCCAAGAGGGACTAGCGGCTAACACCGGGGAGCTGTTTTTT
TRBV6-1	TRBJ2-7	.	TRBD1	CASRPQGNSYEQYF	TGTGCCAGCAGGCCACAGGGGAACTCCTACGAGCAGTACTTC
TRBV28	TRBJ2-7	many	TRBD1	CASSSTGWEQYF	TGTGCCAGTTCGTCGACAGGGTGGGAGCAGTACTTC
TRBV28	TRBJ2-5	many	TRBD2	CASTQGGLAGGETQYF	TGTGCCAGCACCCAAGGGGGACTAGCGGGAGGAGAGACCCAGTACTTC
TRBV7-8	TRBJ1-1	many	.	CASSSIRRGLDTEAFF	TGTGCCAGCAGCTCCATAAGGCGAGGGCTGGACACTGAAGCTTTCTTT
TRBV13	TRBJ1-5	many	.	CASSQKNQPQHF	TGTGCCAGCAGCCAAAAAAATCAGCCCCAGCATTTT
TRBV2	TRBJ2-5	many	TRBD1	CASSAGQGQETQYF	TGTGCCAGCAGCGCCGGACAGGGACAAGAGACCCAGTACTTC
TRBV18	TRBJ1-1	few	.	CASSKPTANTEAFF	TGTGCCAGCTCAAAGCCGACGGCGAACACTGAAGCTTTCTTT
TRBV2	TRBJ2-5	.	.	CASLRTYQETQYF	TGTGCCAGCCTCAGGACGTACCAAGAGACCCAGTACTTC
TRBV20-1	TRBJ1-1	many	.	CSARDPRGSTEAFF	TGCAGTGCTAGAGATCCGCGGGGGAGCACTGAAGCTTTCTTT
TRBV28	TRBJ2-2	.	.	CASTYLPGTNTGELFF	TGTGCCAGCACTTACCTCCCTGGGACCAATACCGGGGAGCTGTTTTTT
TRBV9	TRBJ2-4	.	.	CASSPGGGATDIQYF	TGTGCCAGCAGCCCAGGAGGGGGGGCGACTGACATTCAGTACTTC
TRBV27	TRBJ2-7	.	TRBD2	CASSQGLAGGGYEQYF	TGTGCCAGCAGTCAAGGACTAGCGGGAGGCGGGTACGAGCAGTACTTC
TRBV5-1	TRBJ1-1	many	TRBD1	CASSVDRARNTEAFF	TGCGCCAGCAGTGTTGACAGGGCCAGGAACACTGAAGCTTTCTTT
TRBV6-5	TRBJ1-1	many	TRBD1	CASSRDSLLTTEAFF	TGTGCCAGCAGTAGGGACAGCCTTCTTACCACTGAAGCTTTCTTT
TRBV15	TRBJ1-1	many	TRBD1	CATSRAKTGVNTEAFF	TGTGCCACCAGCAGAGCCAAGACAGGGGTGAACACTGAAGCTTTCTTT